This TCR beta chain emerged from a study of T-cell reconstitution after alpha-beta-depleted transplantation in children. Findings of the study overall: Reports say that about two months after transplant, the alpha-beta T cells came out of several hundred graft clones that had expanded.

This sample's TCRbeta library carried unique molecular identifier barcodes. Via MiXCR, TCRdb re-called the PCR reads, giving one row per CDR3 protein. The data show 490,000 or so distinct CDR3 sequences, about 10% seen once. The CDR3 length is 14 residues. The germline V gene has CDR1 SGHRS and CDR2 YFSETQ. Many counts were recorded for this clonotype. Its antigen is unknown. An end of the junction differs from the germline gene, which may be a read error. This TCR came from a child aged 2-15 years with inherited bone marrow failure, due to receive a stem cell transplant. The sequenced sample was PBMCs, obtained before TCRalphabeta/CD19-depleted stem cell transplant. The chain combines TRBV5-1 with TRBJ2-1; 9 nucleotides line up with TRBD2. The CDR3 coding sequence is TGTGCCAGCAGCTTGACTAGCGGATACAATGAGCAGTTCTTC. Its translation is CASSLTSGYNEQFF.